Below, one T cell receptor (beta chain) is given with its context. The sample comes from a study of blood T cell repertoires in COVID-19. Study background: Among Cohort 3 donors, those recovered had two negative PCRs, clearance, or symptom resolution.

Per the original methods: From reference gene primer amplification, estimates of nucleated cell counts were derived. Sequencing was performed with immunoSEQ multiplex PCR; in TCRdb, only in-frame clones are kept and a portion is missing. Clonal size and the V and J genes are those of that table, whereas D and trimming came from the DNA. In the table there are roughly 200,000 clones, approximately 87% of which are singletons. The clonotype was recovered from a woman aged 50 to 60 in a cohort exposed to, infected with or recovered from COVID-19 (not recorded which). Sequencing was done on a sample of PBMCs or T cells enriched from blood (not recorded which).

For the CDR3, the DNA is TGTGCCAGCAGCTTGACACCCGGGGTTGAAGCTTTCTTT. Its protein product is CASSLTPGVEAFF. The chain combines TRBV7-2 with TRBJ1-1; no definite D call. Trimming took off 3 bases at V and 7 bases at J, with 12 bases between the two ends. The CDR3 sequence is 13 residues long. Germline CDR1 is SGHTA and CDR2 is FQGNSA.